This TCR beta chain was observed in a study of T-cell memory formation after mild COVID-19. Overall study context: TCR clusters showed largely donor specificity. Study-level findings and limits: Memory from before infection featured some responding clones, which suggests cross-reactive memory joined.

V lost 4 bases and J lost 3; bases outside the gene matches: 3. CDR1 is SGHRS and CDR2 is YFSETQ in the germline V gene. The CDR3 extends over 15 amino acids. TCRdb independently ran MiXCR on the 5' RACE reads; one entry per CDR3 protein. Here the sample spans roughly 300,000 distinct CDR3 sequences, under 8.5% being singletons. As to this clonotype: No antigen is known for it.

This receptor was identified in a man younger than 35 who had mild COVID-19 (a few samples of this study predate the infection). Cell type and time point are not known. The sequenced sample was PBMCs or a T cell subset sorted from them (not recorded which). V gene TRBV5-1 combines with J gene TRBJ2-7; 14 bases align to TRBD2. The CDR3 region is CASSRLAGGLYEQYF. CDR3 DNA sequence: TGCGCCAGCAGCCGACTAGCGGGGGGGCTCTACGAGCAGTACTTC.